This passage covers 11 T cell receptor beta chains from one sample sequenced in a study of spatial heterogeneity in lung cancer. MiXCR was run by TCRdb on the 5' RACE reads, yielding one entry per CDR3 protein. The sample carries 6,000 to 7,500 distinct CDR3 sequences, about 6.7% recorded once. Time point denoted: sample taken at primary tumor resection. The sample consisted of PBMCs, taken at surgery. The source is a male donor with early-stage non-small cell lung cancer.

This clonotype was counted ten times or more. The chain uses TRBV28 and TRBJ2-7; 8 bases map to TRBD2. From germline, CDR1 is MDHEN and CDR2 SYDVKM. The J segment lost 5 bases and the V segment lost 4 bases, leaving 7 bases of the junction unmatched. CDR3 length equals 14 residues. As DNA, the CDR3 is TGTGCCAGCAGTTATCTTAGCGGGATGAACGAGCAGTACTTC. Residues: CASSYLSGMNEQYF.

Many counts were recorded for this clonotype. For the CDR3, the DNA is TGTGCCAGCAAGGCTTTATCTTGGGAGCTGTTTTTT. It codes for CASKALSWELFF. The V call is TRBV12-3 or TRBV12-4, the J call TRBJ2-2; D is uncertain. CDR3 length: 12 amino acids. V lost 7 bases and J lost 9, with 12 bases in between.

V usage is TRBV6-1 and J usage is TRBJ1-4, with 9 bases lining up with TRBD1. The CDR3 extends over 16 amino acids. Trimming took 8 bases from V and 7 from J; bases not matched to a gene: 14. Germline assignment: CDR1 MNHNS and CDR2 SASEGT. The DNA for the CDR3 is TGTGCCAGCGGAGAACAGGGGGCCGCGGAGGGTGAAAAACTGTTTTTT. Amino acids: CASGEQGAAEGEKLFF.

The chain couples TRBV10-2 to TRBJ1-2; D possibly corresponds to TRBD1 (6 bases). CDR3 length: 13 residues. V shed 3 bases and J shed 4 bases, with 9 bases lying between them. Germline CDR1 WSHSY, CDR2 SAAADI. The CDR3 reads CASSERGSYGYTF. The CDR3 DNA sequence: TGCGCCAGCAGTGAAAGGGGGTCCTATGGCTACACCTTC.

This clonotype was seen many times. The chain recombines TRBV28 with TRBJ1-6; TRBD1 aligns across 10 bases. Germline V gives CDR1 MDHEN, CDR2 SYDVKM. After removal of 6 bases from V and 9 bases from J, the junction contained 5 bases not matched to a gene. The CDR3 length is 14 residues. CDR3 in DNA: TGTGCCAGCAGCTGGACAGGGGGTAGTTCACCCCTCCACTTT. It is translated as CASSWTGGSSPLHF.

This clonotype was observed at least ten times. The chain carries TRBV18 and TRBJ1-2; D call uncertain. The germline V gene encodes CDR1 KGHSH and CDR2 LQKENI. The CDR3 is 14 residues long. V was shortened by 3 bases and J by 2 bases, with 10 bases between the two germline ends. The CDR3 nucleotides read TGTGCCAGCTCACCTCAGCTAACCAACTATGGCTACACCTTC. It specifies CASSPQLTNYGYTF.

This clonotype was found many times. The rearrangement joins TRBV2 to TRBJ2-3; the match to TRBD1 covers 10 bases. CDR3 length: 15 residues. The V and J ends lost 7 bases and 2 bases, in that order; junction bases with no gene match: 6. Germline V gene data show CDR1 as SNHLY and CDR2 as FYNNEI. DNA for the CDR3: TGTGCCAGCATAGGCGGGACAGGGGTCACAGATACGCAGTATTTT. Translation gives CASIGGTGVTDTQYF. The full variable domain, in which reference TRBV2 and TRBJ2-3 provide the parts outside the CDR3, is EPEVTQTPSHQVTQMGQEVILRCVPISNHLYFYWYRQILGQKVEFLVSFYNNEISEKSEIFDDQFSVERPDGSNFTLKIRSTKLEDSAMYFCASIGGTGVTDTQYFGPGTRLTVL.

The sample holds many counts of this clonotype. This chain links TRBV7-6 with TRBJ1-6, with D uncertain. The V and J ends lost 2 bases and 5 bases respectively, with 13 bases between them. The CDR3 spans 16 residues. Germline CDR1 and CDR2: SGHVS and FNYEAQ. Written as DNA, the CDR3 is TGTGCCAGCAGCTTATCCCGCCGGGAAAATAATTCACCCCTCCACTTT. As protein: CASSLSRRENNSPLHF.

This clonotype has at least ten counts. The rearrangement joins TRBV28 to TRBJ2-5, with 13 bases that match TRBD2. This CDR3 region has 13 residues. The junction had 2 bases not matched to a gene; V was cut back by 8 bases and J by 5 bases. In germline, CDR1 is MDHEN, CDR2 SYDVKM. The DNA for the CDR3 is TGTGCCAGCTGGACTAGCGGGGGTGAGACCCAGTACTTC. Translated, it gives CASWTSGGETQYF.

This clonotype was seen ten or more times. The chain has TRBV12-3 or TRBV12-4 and TRBJ2-3; D is undetermined. The length of the CDR3 is 11 residues. Between the trimmed V and J ends, which lost 5 bases and 5 bases, there was a span of 5 bases. This CDR3 reads CASSLQDTQYF. The CDR3 DNA follows: TGTGCCAGCAGTCTGCAAGATACGCAGTATTTT.

This clonotype was seen at least ten times. The V gene is TRBV24-1, the J gene TRBJ1-4; TRBD1 matches at 7 bases. Germline CDR1 reads KGHDR; CDR2 reads SFDVKD. This CDR3 has 15 residues. V trimming: 3 bases; J trimming: 7 bases; junction bases outside the gene matches: 7. The CDR3 loop reads CATSDPQGGVEKLFF. The CDR3 DNA reads as TGTGCCACCAGTGATCCTCAGGGGGGAGTTGAAAAACTGTTTTTT.